This section outlines one TCR beta chain sequence together with its context. This sample is drawn from a study of T cell responses to AZD1222 COVID-19 vaccine. The protocol was immunoSEQ multiplex PCR, while the TCRdb copy is restricted to in-frame clones and leaves out a portion. The sample holds 80,000 to 100,000 clones, around 90% seen once. The CDR3 length is 18 residues. V lost 3 bases to trimming and J lost 0 bases; unmatched junction nucleotides: 12. Per germline, CDR1 MNHEY and CDR2 SMNVEV (reference sequence). The rearrangement uses TRBV27 and TRBJ1-1, with 8 bases fitting TRBD1. The source is an adult in good health. The sample was peripheral blood, taken on day 0 of AZD1222 vaccination. In DNA, the CDR3 is TGTGCCAGCAGTTTGACTCCACCGACAGGGGTGGTGAACACTGAAGCTTTCTTT. Protein product: CASSLTPPTGVVNTEAFF.